A single sample is the source of the 25 T cell receptor beta chains below, sequenced in a study of CD8 T cells in Susac syndrome. Random hexamers were used to reverse transcribe the RNA input (0.5 to 1 ug). TCRdb recomputed calls from the immunoSEQ multiplex PCR reads with MiXCR, one row per CDR3 protein. The sample includes approximately 220,000 distinct CDR3 sequences, around 90% of them seen just once. Specimen: CD8+ T cells from PBMCs. The origin of the receptors is a human donor with multiple sclerosis.

V usage is TRBV5-6 and J usage is TRBJ2-1; maybe TRBD2 (5 bases). CDR1 and CDR2 (germline): SGHDT, YYEEEE. Trimming shortened V by 1 base and J by 3 bases, and 11 bases separated the two germline ends. The CDR3 totals 15 residues. CDR3 nucleotides: TGTGCCAGCAGCTTGCCTGGTGGGAGCTACAATGAGCAGTTCTTC. Residues: CASSLPGGSYNEQFF.

The chain couples TRBV7-9 to TRBJ2-2, with TRBD1 matching over 8 bases. The CDR3 consists of 14 residues. CDR1 is SEHNR, CDR2 FQNEAQ, per germline (reference sequence). With 1 base clipped from V and 6 bases from J, the junction kept 1 base outside the gene matches. CDR3 residues: CASSLVTGAGELFF. In DNA form, the CDR3 reads TGTGCCAGCAGCTTAGTGACAGGGGCCGGGGAGCTGTTTTTT.

The J gene is TRBJ2-7, the V gene TRBV4-1; D remains unclear. Per the germline V gene, CDR1 is MGHRA and CDR2 is YSYEKL. The CDR3 is made up of 15 amino acids. Deletions cut 0 bases from V and 3 bases from J, with 12 bases between. The chain's CDR3 is CASSQEAGPGYEQYF. The CDR3 bases are TGCGCCAGCAGCCAAGAGGCCGGGCCCGGCTACGAGCAGTACTTC.

This rearrangement joins TRBV15 to TRBJ2-7, with D maybe TRBD2 (6 bases). The CDR3 sequence is 13 residues long. Germline V lookup: CDR1 LNHNV, CDR2 YYDKDF (reference sequence). The ends were cut back, 6 bases at V and 2 bases at J, with 11 bases in the middle. Here the CDR3 DNA reads TGTGCCACCAGGCCGGGGGAAGCCTACGAGCAGTACTTC. Protein product: CATRPGEAYEQYF.

The rearrangement links TRBV13 to TRBJ2-1, with TRBD2 matching 14 bases. Germline CDR1 and CDR2: PRHDT and FYEKMQ (reference sequence). Trimming took 5 bases from V and 0 from J; bases not matched to a gene: 9. The CDR3 length is 19 residues. The CDR3 spells CASSDGTSGSASSYNEQFF. CDR3 DNA sequence: TGTGCCAGCAGCGACGGGACTAGCGGGAGCGCAAGCTCCTACAATGAGCAGTTCTTC.

The chain combines TRBV11-2 with TRBJ2-7, with D perhaps matching TRBD2 (5 bases). The germline V and J ends were trimmed by 3 bases and 3 bases, with 12 bases remaining between them. Germline loops: CDR1 SGHAT, CDR2 FQNNGV. The CDR3 sequence is 14 residues long. Written as DNA, the CDR3 is TGTGCCAGCAGCTTCCCAGGACTGAGCTACGAGCAGTACTTC. Protein sequence: CASSFPGLSYEQYF.

This clonotype was observed once. The chain carries TRBV15 and TRBJ2-7; TRBD2 agrees at 7 bases. The CDR3 is 16 amino acids. Trimming removed 3 bases from V and 1 base from J; junction bases left unmatched: 9. In germline, CDR1 is LNHNV, CDR2 YYDKDF (reference sequence). DNA of the CDR3: TGTGCCACCAGCAGTCATAACGGGGGAGGGTCCTACGAGCAGTACTTC. Its protein product is CATSSHNGGGSYEQYF.

The chain carries TRBV12-3 or TRBV12-4 and TRBJ2-3; unclear D gene. CDR3 size: 13 residues. Trimming took 3 bases from V and 2 from J, leaving 6 bases between them. For the CDR3, the DNA is TGTGCCAGCAGTTTTGGCGACACAGATACGCAGTATTTT. This sequence encodes CASSFGDTDTQYF.

As DNA, the CDR3 is TGTGCCAGCAGCCCACCACCGGGACTAGCGGCTTCCCATACGCAGTATTTT. It is translated as CASSPPPGLAASHTQYF. The chain has TRBV7-9 and TRBJ2-3; 11 nucleotides align to TRBD2. This CDR3 spans 17 amino acids. The V gene end was trimmed by 5 bases and the J gene end by 7 bases; junction bases not matched to a gene: 14. Looked up from germline, CDR1 is SEHNR and CDR2 is FQNEAQ (reference sequence).

The chain uses TRBV7-9 and TRBJ2-2; tentatively, D is TRBD1 or TRBD2 (5 bases each). CDR1 SEHNR and CDR2 FQNEAQ come from the germline V gene (reference sequence). The V end was cut by 6 bases, the J end by 0 bases, with 17 bases between. The CDR3 has 17 amino acids. In nucleotides, the CDR3 is TGTGCCAGCAGTCCAGCGAGGGGCGAAACGAACACCGGGGAGCTGTTTTTT. Its protein product is CASSPARGETNTGELFF.

The gene calls are TRBV6-5 and TRBJ2-2, with no clear D. CDR1 MNHEY and CDR2 SVGAGI come from the germline V gene. The CDR3 runs 12 residues. Deletions cut 7 bases from V and 7 bases from J, with 10 bases between. The CDR3 DNA reads TGTGCCAGCATGGGTGGGAACGGGGAGCTGTTTTTT. This gives the protein CASMGGNGELFF.

This chain links TRBV19 with TRBJ1-2; D uncertain. This CDR3 spans 14 amino acids. Germline assignment: CDR1 LNHDA and CDR2 SQIVND (reference sequence). The V end was cut by 3 bases, the J end by 0 bases, with 8 bases between. The CDR3 DNA follows: TGTGCCAGTAGTATGCGACCGGCTAACTATGGCTACACCTTC. Protein product: CASSMRPANYGYTF.

This chain's CDR3 is CASSASLRLNTEAFF. Here the CDR3 DNA reads TGTGCCAGCAGCGCCTCCCTCCGCTTGAACACTGAAGCTTTCTTT. The V call is TRBV7-9, the J call TRBJ1-1; D unresolved. This CDR3 spans 15 amino acids. The ends were cut back, 5 bases at V and 0 bases at J, with 13 bases in the middle. Germline assignment: CDR1 SEHNR and CDR2 FQNEAQ (reference sequence).

The V and J genes are TRBV30 and TRBJ2-1, with D possibly being TRBD1 (6 bases). Trimming removed 1 base from V and 7 bases from J, with 8 bases in between. Germline CDR1 is GTSNPN and CDR2 is SVGIG (reference sequence). This CDR3 spans 12 amino acids. CDR3 loop: CAWSATGNEQFF. The CDR3 DNA reads as TGTGCCTGGAGTGCTACAGGGAATGAGCAGTTCTTC.

The chain joins TRBV6-2 or TRBV6-3 to TRBJ2-2; possibly TRBD1 for D (5 bases). V was cut by 2 bases and J by 6 bases, with 13 bases left in between. Germline CDR1 and CDR2: MNHEY and SVGEGT. The CDR3 has 15 residues. CDR3 protein: CASSYTSQGAGELFF. The CDR3, as DNA: TGTGCCAGCAGTTACACCTCCCAGGGCGCCGGGGAGCTGTTTTTT.

V usage is TRBV18 and J usage is TRBJ2-5, with D tentatively TRBD1 (5 bases). This CDR3 has 14 amino acids. V lost 4 bases and J lost 2, with 11 bases in between. Germline CDR1 reads KGHSH; CDR2 reads LQKENI. CDR3: CASSLPTEQETQYF. The DNA of the CDR3 is TGTGCCAGCTCACTCCCGACAGAGCAAGAGACCCAGTACTTC.

The chain uses TRBV30 and TRBJ2-6; D is uncertain. Trimming stripped 0 bases from V and 2 bases from J, with 5 bases between. Germline-derived CDR1 and CDR2 are GTSNPN and SVGIG (reference sequence). The CDR3 extends over 14 amino acids. CDR3 residues: CAWSVGTGANVLTF. For the CDR3, the DNA is TGTGCCTGGAGTGTCGGTACTGGGGCCAACGTCCTGACTTTC.

This clonotype was counted only a few times. This chain joins TRBV29-1 and TRBJ2-7; D may be TRBD1 or TRBD2 (5 bases each). Germline V CDR1 and CDR2: SQVTM, ANQGSEA. The CDR3 consists of 14 residues. Trimming shortened V by 3 bases and J by 2 bases, and 14 bases separated the two germline ends. CDR3 sequence reads: CSVEEAGNPYEQYF. The DNA of the CDR3 is TGCAGCGTTGAGGAGGCAGGGAACCCCTACGAGCAGTACTTC.

The V call is TRBV5-4, the J call TRBJ2-5, with D unresolved. The ends were cut back, 4 bases at V and 5 bases at J, with 15 bases in the middle. The CDR3 loop spans 14 amino acids. Per germline, CDR1 SGHNT and CDR2 YYREEE (reference sequence). The CDR3 sequence: CASSPSNSEETQYF. Written as DNA, the CDR3 is TGTGCCAGCAGCCCCTCAAACTCTGAGGAGACCCAGTACTTC.

This chain links TRBV29-1 with TRBJ1-2; the D is unclear. Germline V gene sequence: CDR1 SQVTM, CDR2 ANQGSEA. The CDR3 contains 11 residues. Deletions cut 4 bases from V and 1 base from J, with 4 bases between. The CDR3 nucleotides read TGCAGCGTTGTAGATAACTATGGCTACACCTTC. Translation gives CSVVDNYGYTF.

The rearrangement links TRBV7-9 to TRBJ2-7; TRBD1 might be the D (5 bases). CDR3 length: 16 residues. V was shortened by 4 bases and J by 0 bases, with 16 bases between the two germline ends. The V gene's germline CDR1 is SEHNR and CDR2 FQNEAQ (reference sequence). The chain's CDR3 is CASSSALDSRSYEQYF. In DNA, the CDR3 is TGTGCCAGCAGCTCCGCCCTCGACAGTCGCTCCTACGAGCAGTACTTC.

V is TRBV19 and J is TRBJ2-1, with D possibly being TRBD2 (6 bases). V lost 6 bases, J lost 3 bases, and 6 bases lay in between. Germline CDR1 is LNHDA and CDR2 is SQIVND (reference sequence). The CDR3 totals 12 residues. CDR3 nucleotides: TGTGCCAGTAGCGGGGGCTACAATGAGCAGTTCTTC. This encodes CASSGGYNEQFF.

This clonotype is a singleton in its sample. This chain connects TRBV3-1 to TRBJ2-5, with TRBD2 as a possible D gene (5 bases). The V end was cut by 3 bases, the J end by 5 bases, with 16 bases between. Germline lookup yields CDR1 LGHDT and CDR2 YNNKEL (reference sequence). CDR3 length equals 15 residues. CDR3 amino acids: CASSHPLVSSETQYF. The CDR3, as DNA: TGTGCCAGCAGCCACCCACTAGTGTCGAGTGAGACCCAGTACTTC.

The chain combines TRBV6-4 with TRBJ2-2; 7 nucleotides align to TRBD2. Germline V gives CDR1 MRHNA, CDR2 SNTAGT. This CDR3 region has 14 residues. Losses at the gene ends were 10 bases for V and 3 bases for J; bases not matched to a gene: 8. The CDR3 coding sequence is TGTGCCACCTCCGTTCGGGGGGACACCGGGGAGCTGTTTTTT. Its translation is CATSVRGDTGELFF.

This clonotype was picked up one time. The chain couples TRBV28 to TRBJ2-6; maybe TRBD2 (5 bases). Germline V gives CDR1 MDHEN, CDR2 SYDVKM. The CDR3 contains 15 residues. V lost 5 bases to trimming and J lost 1 base, with 9 bases between them. CDR3 loop: CASSKLGSGANVLTF. The CDR3 DNA follows: TGTGCCAGCAGTAAACTAGGATCTGGGGCCAACGTCCTGACTTTC.